These T cell receptor beta chains were read from a single sample in a study of CD8 T cells in ankylosing spondylitis. Each CDR3 protein gets one entry after TCRdb re-called the 5' RACE reads with MiXCR. The profile shows just under 350,000 distinct CDR3 sequences, roughly 14% of them singletons. Sequenced sample: blood, either unsorted or a sorted T cell fraction (not recorded which). These receptors were obtained from a male donor with ankylosing spondylitis or in good health (not recorded which). CDR3s include the opening cysteine and the closing phenylalanine or tryptophan. The D gene is left open where the match is weak. Clone size, where shown, is once, few, many, or a class for clones that have expanded.

j_call	d_call	v_call	clone_size	cdr3_aa	cdr3_nt
TRBJ1-5	NA	TRBV6-1	many	CASSQAYHSNQPQHF	TGTGCCAGCAGCCAAGCCTACCATAGCAATCAGCCCCAGCATTTT
TRBJ1-2	NA	TRBV27	few	CANEGRGRYGYTF	TGTGCCAACGAGGGACGGGGGAGGTACGGCTACACCTTC
TRBJ2-4	TRBD2	TRBV6-5	NA	CASSLTAGDKNIQYF	TGTGCCAGCAGTTTGACAGCGGGGGACAAAAACATTCAGTACTTC
TRBJ2-3	TRBD2	TRBV11-2	few	CASSLGRSGGGDTQYF	TGTGCCAGCAGCTTAGGGCGGAGCGGGGGAGGAGATACGCAGTATTTT
TRBJ2-1	NA	TRBV2	NA	CASKDSDNEQFF	TGTGCCAGCAAGGACTCTGACAATGAGCAGTTCTTC
TRBJ2-1	TRBD2	TRBV12-3/TRBV12-4	many	CASSSSLAGSYNEQFF	TGTGCCAGCAGTTCCTCCCTAGCGGGATCCTACAATGAGCAGTTCTTC
TRBJ2-2	NA	TRBV4-1	NA	CASSLRTAMNTGELFF	TGCGCCAGCAGCCTTCGTACAGCGATGAACACCGGGGAGCTGTTTTTT
TRBJ2-2	NA	TRBV19	NA	CATRQAPGELFF	TGTGCCACTAGACAGGCCCCCGGGGAGCTGTTTTTT
TRBJ1-4	NA	TRBV6-4	NA	CASSVSGRTNEKLFF	TGTGCCAGCAGTGTATCAGGGAGGACTAATGAAAAACTGTTTTTT
TRBJ2-1	NA	TRBV5-1	once	CASSLEGSFYNEQFF	TGCGCCAGCAGCTTGGAGGGGTCTTTCTACAATGAGCAGTTCTTC
TRBJ2-2	TRBD1	TRBV5-5	few	CASSWGQAPTGELFF	TGTGCCAGCAGCTGGGGACAGGCACCCACCGGGGAGCTGTTTTTT
TRBJ2-5	NA	TRBV5-1	once	CASSLEGGPGTQYF	TGCGCCAGCAGCTTGGAAGGGGGTCCGGGGACCCAGTACTTC
TRBJ2-7	NA	TRBV12-3/TRBV12-4	few	CASSSEGEQYF	TGTGCCAGCAGCTCTGAGGGCGAGCAGTACTTC
TRBJ2-1	NA	TRBV5-1	NA	CASSLPSASVNEQFF	TGCGCCAGCAGCTTACCTAGCGCAAGCGTTAATGAGCAGTTCTTC
TRBJ2-1	TRBD2	TRBV10-3	few	CAIRAGTSGGGKSYNEQFF	TGTGCCATCAGAGCCGGGACTAGCGGAGGGGGGAAATCATACAATGAGCAGTTCTTC
TRBJ2-3	TRBD1	TRBV7-2	few	CASSDQGARAKGTQYF	TGTGCCAGCAGCGACCAGGGGGCGAGGGCTAAAGGTACGCAGTATTTT
TRBJ1-1	NA	TRBV4-1	NA	CASSQDIIPGTEAFF	TGCGCCAGCAGCCAAGATATCATCCCGGGGACTGAAGCTTTCTTT
TRBJ2-5	TRBD2	TRBV20-1	NA	CSASQAGVEETQYF	TGCAGTGCTAGTCAAGCGGGGGTAGAAGAGACCCAGTACTTC
TRBJ2-2	NA	TRBV21-1	many	CASSNPLDRGLVGELFF	TGTGCCAGCAGCAACCCCCTCGACAGGGGGCTGGTCGGGGAGCTGTTTTTT
TRBJ2-5	NA	TRBV4-1	few	CASSQGVGETQYF	TGCGCCAGCAGCCAAGGAGTTGGGGAGACCCAGTACTTC
TRBJ2-3	TRBD1	TRBV12-3/TRBV12-4	few	CASRRQGASSTDTQYF	TGTGCCAGCAGGCGACAGGGGGCGAGTAGCACAGATACGCAGTATTTT
TRBJ1-4	NA	TRBV5-1	few	CASSPGTSNGKLFF	TGCGCCAGCAGCCCTGGGACATCTAATGGGAAACTGTTTTTT
TRBJ1-1	NA	TRBV20-1	few	CSATVRTEAFF	TGCAGTGCTACCGTGAGAACTGAAGCTTTCTTT
TRBJ2-1	NA	TRBV20-1	once	CSATTGPQEAEQFF	TGCAGTGCTACCACAGGTCCGCAGGAGGCTGAGCAGTTCTTC
TRBJ2-2	NA	TRBV12-3/TRBV12-4	NA	CASSLYPGELFF	TGTGCCAGCAGTTTATACCCCGGGGAGCTGTTTTTT
TRBJ2-5	NA	TRBV30	NA	CAWSVRVQESQYF	TGTGCCTGGAGTGTGAGGGTCCAAGAGTCCCAGTACTTC
TRBJ2-1	TRBD2	TRBV6-2/TRBV6-3	NA	CASRGTSGVLEQFF	TGTGCCAGCAGGGGGACTAGCGGGGTTCTTGAGCAGTTCTTC
TRBJ2-1	TRBD1	TRBV6-1	NA	CAIDRGQYEQFF	TGTGCCATCGACAGGGGGCAATATGAGCAGTTCTTC
TRBJ2-3	TRBD1	TRBV12-3/TRBV12-4	few	CASSRDSKQYF	TGTGCCAGCAGTAGGGACAGTAAGCAGTATTTT
TRBJ1-5	NA	TRBV2	NA	CASSEERINQPQHF	TGTGCCAGCAGTGAAGAACGGATCAATCAGCCCCAGCATTTT
TRBJ2-7	TRBD2	TRBV10-1	NA	CASGGLAPLEQYF	TGCGCCAGCGGGGGACTAGCCCCCCTCGAGCAGTACTTC
TRBJ1-1	TRBD1	TRBV20-1	few	CSARTGVTEAFF	TGCAGTGCTCGGACAGGTGTCACTGAAGCTTTCTTT
TRBJ2-1	NA	TRBV5-1	few	CASSPQPGYNEQFF	TGCGCCAGCAGCCCCCAGCCAGGGTACAATGAGCAGTTCTTC